These T cell receptor beta chains were read from a single sample in a study of breast tumors, draining lymph nodes, adjacent tissues. TCRdb fed the multiplex PCR reads into MiXCR, producing one record per CDR3 protein. Here the sample spans roughly 14,000 distinct CDR3 sequences, 40% to 50% being singletons. The material sequenced was tumor-adjacent breast tissue. These receptors were collected from a female donor with breast cancer. Some clones in this sample may be carry-over from other donors' samples. CDR3s include the opening cysteine and the closing phenylalanine or tryptophan. A D gene is named only where the DNA matches it firmly. Not every row has a clone size; where given, it reads once, few, many or a size class.

j_call | cdr3_length | d_call | v_call | clone_size | cdr3_aa | cdr3_nt
TRBJ2-1 | 13 | - | TRBV30 | many | CAGSHNGLNEQFF | TGTGCCGGAAGTCATAATGGTTTGAATGAGCAGTTCTTC
TRBJ1-6 | 14 | TRBD1 | TRBV12-3/TRBV12-4 | medium-sized | CASSPGQGDSPLHF | TGTGCCAGCAGTCCTGGACAGGGAGATTCACCCCTCCACTTT
TRBJ2-2 | 13 | - | TRBV12-3/TRBV12-4 | - | CASRVRGPGELFF | TGTGCCAGCAGGGTCCGGGGGCCCGGGGAGCTGTTTTTT
TRBJ2-3 | 13 | - | TRBV29-1 | - | CSVYEEGGDTQYF | TGCAGCGTTTATGAGGAGGGCGGAGATACGCAGTATTTT
TRBJ2-1 | 13 | - | TRBV7-7 | few | CASSWGGGFEQFF | TGTGCTAGCAGTTGGGGTGGAGGGTTTGAGCAGTTCTTC
TRBJ1-6 | 16 | TRBD1 | TRBV7-9 | once | CASSLASGTGPGPLHF | TGTGCCAGCAGCTTAGCGTCCGGGACAGGCCCGGGACCCCTCCACTTT
TRBJ1-5 | 13 | - | TRBV12-5 | many | CASGFRSNQPQHF | TGTGCTAGTGGTTTTAGGAGCAATCAGCCCCAGCATTTT
TRBJ1-3 | 14 | - | TRBV5-1 | many | CASSLAGSGNTIYF | TGCGCCAGCAGCTTGGCAGGGTCGGGAAACACCATATATTTT
TRBJ2-3 | 17 | TRBD2 | TRBV2 | - | CASSAGTSGGFTDTQYF | TGTGCCAGCAGCGCCGGGACTAGCGGGGGGTTCACAGATACGCAGTATTTT
TRBJ2-1 | 15 | - | TRBV6-5 | - | CASSADWSSYNEQFF | TGTGCCAGCAGTGCGGACTGGAGCTCCTACAATGAGCAGTTCTTC
TRBJ2-1 | 16 | TRBD2 | TRBV20-1 | many | CSARGVSGGAVYEQFF | TGCAGTGCTAGAGGGGTTAGCGGGGGGGCCGTTTATGAGCAGTTCTTC
TRBJ2-1 | 16 | TRBD1 | TRBV15 | many | CATSSRQGALYNEQFF | TGTGCCACCAGCTCCAGGCAGGGGGCCCTCTACAATGAGCAGTTCTTC
TRBJ1-2 | 14 | - | TRBV28 | many | CASSLSTGIRGYTF | TGTGCCAGCAGTTTATCTACAGGGATAAGGGGCTACACCTTC
TRBJ1-1 | 15 | - | TRBV7-8 | many | CASSLGFQRGTEAFF | TGTGCCAGCAGCTTAGGGTTTCAGAGGGGGACTGAAGCTTTCTTT
TRBJ2-5 | 12 | - | TRBV2 | - | CASRAGEETQYF | TGTGCCAGCAGGGCAGGGGAAGAGACCCAGTACTTC
TRBJ2-1 | 16 | - | TRBV15 | - | CATSRDRGSGYNEQFF | TGTGCCACCAGCAGAGATCGTGGCAGCGGCTACAATGAGCAGTTCTTC
TRBJ2-7 | 15 | TRBD1 | TRBV11-2 | many | CASSDRDRGTYEQYF | TGTGCCAGCAGCGACCGGGACAGGGGAACCTACGAGCAGTACTTC
TRBJ1-6 | 15 | - | TRBV2 | medium-sized | CASSVEDSHNSPLHF | TGTGCCAGCAGTGTGGAGGACAGCCATAATTCACCCCTCCACTTT
TRBJ2-7 | 11 | - | TRBV5-5 | - | CASSGRNEQYF | TGTGCCAGCAGCGGGAGAAACGAGCAGTACTTC
TRBJ1-1 | 12 | - | TRBV19 | few | CASKRMNTEAFF | TGTGCCAGTAAGCGGATGAACACTGAAGCTTTCTTT
TRBJ2-1 | 16 | - | TRBV20-1 | many | CSARVSDPSSYNEQFF | TGCAGTGCTAGAGTCAGTGACCCTAGCTCCTACAATGAGCAGTTCTTC
TRBJ1-2 | 15 | - | TRBV12-5 | - | CASGSGLSRGYGYTF | TGTGCTAGTGGTTCCGGCTTATCCCGGGGCTATGGCTACACCTTC
TRBJ2-1 | 15 | TRBD2 | TRBV20-1 | few | CSAMWTSGTPHEQFF | TGCAGTGCTATGTGGACTAGCGGGACTCCACATGAGCAGTTCTTC
TRBJ2-2 | 17 | - | TRBV12-3/TRBV12-4 | - | CASSPTAGDQETGELFF | TGTGCCAGCAGCCCAACGGCAGGCGACCAAGAGACCGGGGAGCTGTTTTTT
TRBJ1-4 | 17 | TRBD1 | TRBV7-9 | medium-sized | CASSPQDRGGLNEKLFF | TGTGCCAGCAGCCCACAGGACAGGGGAGGCCTTAATGAAAAACTGTTTTTT
TRBJ2-3 | 12 | - | TRBV20-1 | - | CSVGSPTDTQYF | TGCAGTGTTGGATCCCCCACAGATACGCAGTATTTT
TRBJ1-2 | 13 | - | TRBV20-1 | medium-sized | CSARDVQGVGYTF | TGCAGTGCTAGAGATGTACAGGGAGTTGGCTACACCTTC
TRBJ1-6 | 14 | - | TRBV6-5 | - | CASSSPDGNSPLHF | TGTGCCAGCAGTTCTCCAGATGGTAATTCACCCCTCCACTTT
TRBJ1-3 | 15 | - | TRBV7-6 | - | CASSLGGTSGNTIYF | TGTGCCAGCAGCTTAGGAGGCACCTCTGGAAACACCATATATTTT
TRBJ2-1 | 15 | TRBD2 | TRBV6-1 | - | CASSEGTSGRNEQFF | TGTGCCAGCAGTGAAGGGACTAGCGGGAGGAATGAGCAGTTCTTC
TRBJ2-7 | 13 | - | TRBV18 | many | CASSPLSDYEQYF | TGTGCCAGCTCACCACTATCTGACTACGAGCAGTACTTC
TRBJ2-5 | 16 | TRBD2 | TRBV20-1 | - | CSAVELAGELQETQYF | TGCAGTGCTGTGGAACTAGCGGGAGAGCTCCAAGAGACCCAGTACTTC
TRBJ1-5 | 17 | - | TRBV2 | - | CASRERGGGGGNQPQHF | TGTGCCAGCAGGGAGAGGGGCGGAGGGGGGGGCAATCAGCCCCAGCACTTT
TRBJ2-1 | 15 | - | TRBV7-3 | many | CASSLAGASYNEQFF | TGTGCCAGCAGCTTAGCGGGGGCCTCCTACAATGAGCAGTTCTTC
TRBJ2-3 | 14 | - | TRBV6-5 | - | CASTLGASTDTQYF | TGTGCCAGCACCTTGGGGGCTAGCACAGATACGCAGTATTTT
TRBJ2-7 | 14 | - | TRBV7-2 | - | CASSVQSSSYEQYF | TGTGCCAGCAGCGTGCAGAGTAGCTCCTACGAGCAGTACTTC
TRBJ1-4 | 15 | TRBD1 | TRBV2 | - | CASSDTGTVKEKLFF | TGTGCCAGCAGTGATACCGGGACAGTTAAGGAAAAACTGTTTTTT
TRBJ2-7 | 14 | - | TRBV18 | - | CASSPASRSYEQYF | TGTGCCAGCTCACCAGCTAGCAGATCCTACGAGCAGTACTTC
TRBJ2-3 | 13 | - | TRBV20-1 | - | CSAVGLSTDTQYF | TGCAGTGCCGTGGGACTCTCCACAGATACGCAGTATTTT
TRBJ1-2 | 15 | TRBD1 | TRBV4-3 | - | CASSQETGSLYGYTF | TGCGCCAGCAGCCAGGAGACAGGGTCCCTCTATGGCTACACCTTC
TRBJ2-6 | 18 | - | TRBV28 | many | CASRPVGTLSSGANVLTF | TGTGCCAGCAGACCAGTTGGGACACTCTCCTCTGGGGCCAACGTCCTGACTTTC
TRBJ2-4 | 20 | - | TRBV20-1 | many | CSARVPGQSGGGAAKNIQYF | TGCAGTGCTAGAGTGCCGGGACAGTCGGGTGGGGGGGCGGCCAAAAACATTCAGTACTTC
TRBJ2-1 | 15 | TRBD2 | TRBV6-1 | many | CASRDLAGAYNEQFF | TGTGCCAGCAGAGATCTGGCGGGAGCCTACAATGAGCAGTTCTTC
TRBJ2-2 | 15 | TRBD2 | TRBV12-3/TRBV12-4 | once | CASSARLAGPGELFF | TGTGCCAGCAGTGCCCGACTAGCGGGACCCGGGGAGCTGTTTTTT
TRBJ2-7 | 13 | - | TRBV5-8 | many | CASSRVGGYEQYF | TGTGCCAGCAGCCGAGTAGGCGGCTACGAGCAGTACTTC
TRBJ2-7 | 15 | - | TRBV7-6 | - | CASSLESGGSYEQYF | TGTGCCAGCAGCTTAGAATCGGGCGGTAGCTACGAGCAGTACTTC
TRBJ2-7 | 15 | TRBD1 | TRBV12-3/TRBV12-4 | medium-sized | CASSLRGQRSNEQYF | TGTGCCAGCAGTCTCAGGGGACAGCGATCCAACGAGCAGTACTTC
TRBJ2-1 | 16 | - | TRBV7-2 | many | CASSLAPAGAHNEQFF | TGTGCCAGCAGCTTAGCGCCCGCGGGGGCACACAATGAGCAGTTCTTC
TRBJ2-1 | 15 | TRBD2 | TRBV5-1 | once | CASSFELAGLDEQFF | TGCGCCAGCAGCTTTGAGCTAGCGGGTTTGGATGAGCAGTTCTTC
TRBJ2-2 | 14 | - | TRBV12-3/TRBV12-4 | once | CASSRGQSVGELFF | TGTGCCAGCAGTCGGGGGCAGTCCGTCGGGGAGCTGTTTTTT
TRBJ1-2 | 14 | - | TRBV11-2 | many | CASSLSDRDYGYTF | TGTGCCAGCAGCCTCTCCGACCGGGACTATGGCTACACCTTC
TRBJ1-2 | 13 | - | TRBV7-8 | - | CASSIQGYSGYTF | TGTGCCAGCAGCATACAGGGTTACAGTGGCTACACCTTC
TRBJ1-2 | 13 | - | TRBV4-2 | medium-sized | CASSQGDHYGYTF | TGTGCCAGCAGCCAGGGGGACCACTATGGCTACACCTTC
TRBJ1-6 | 15 | - | TRBV11-2 | - | CASSNRDMGVEPLHF | TGTGCCAGCAGCAACCGGGACATGGGGGTTGAACCCCTCCATTTT
TRBJ2-7 | 15 | - | TRBV4-1 | - | CASSQEPDLTYEQYF | TGCGCCAGCAGCCAAGAACCAGATTTGACCTACGAGCAGTACTTC